Following are 2 T cell receptor beta chains from one sample sequenced in a study of T-cell reconstitution after alpha-beta-depleted transplantation in children. During its preparation, the TCRbeta library received unique molecular identifiers. TCRdb reprocessed the PCR reads with MiXCR, giving one entry per CDR3 protein. The repertoire holds about 640,000 distinct CDR3 sequences, roughly 17% seen once, with 0.9% to 1.2% in the top ten. Sequencing used PBMCs from the stem cell graft donor, obtained from the stem cell graft. These receptors all stem from a human donor who donated a stem cell graft to a child with acute myeloid leukemia.

The J gene is TRBJ1-2, the V gene TRBV7-3; 7 nucleotides match TRBD1. Germline CDR1 SGHTA, CDR2 FQGTGA. J was trimmed by 7 bases and V by 3 bases; bases with no gene match: 5. The CDR3 totals 13 residues. CDR3 amino acids: CASSFWTGSGYTF. Here the CDR3 DNA reads TGTGCCAGCAGCTTCTGGACAGGCTCTGGCTACACCTTC.

About this clonotype: This may come from a read error, since a much larger clone is one base off. V gene TRBV6-1 combines with J gene TRBJ2-1; D may match TRBD1 or TRBD2 (5 bases each). V lost 5 bases and J 7 bases, leaving 15 bases between the germline ends. This CDR3 has 14 residues. Germline V gene lookup returns CDR1 MNHNS and CDR2 SASEGT. The CDR3: CASSPTVWGNEQFF. The CDR3 nucleotides are TGTGCCAGCAGTCCGACAGTGTGGGGGAATGAGCAGTTCTTC.